These 28 T cell receptor beta chains originate from one sample sequenced in a study of blood T cell repertoires in COVID-19. Generated by immunoSEQ multiplex PCR, the TCRdb table keeps only in-frame clones and is missing some. Of some 95,000 clones in the sample, about 80% were seen once. The sequencing sample was made of peripheral blood. Receptors originate from a man between 65 and 85 years old with acute or convalescent COVID-19.

CDR3 DNA: TGTGCCAGCACCCTGGGCTCCTTGGGGGGTACGCAGTATTTT. As protein: CASTLGSLGGTQYF. The V and J genes are TRBV6-6 and TRBJ2-3; maybe TRBD2 (6 bases). Germline CDR1 reads MNHNY; CDR2 reads SVGAGI (reference sequence). This CDR3 region has 14 residues. Trimming took off 7 bases at V and 8 bases at J, with 19 bases between the two ends.

V usage is TRBV7-2 and J usage is TRBJ2-7; 14 nucleotides align to TRBD2. This CDR3 region has 15 residues. From germline, CDR1 is SGHTA and CDR2 FQGNSA. V shed 6 bases and J 7 bases; nucleotides not matched to a gene: 8. As DNA, the CDR3 is TGTGCCAGCAGGGAGACTAGCGGGGGGGGCTTAGAGCAGTACTTC. Its protein is CASRETSGGGLEQYF.

The J gene is TRBJ1-2, the V gene TRBV27; D ambiguous. The germline V gene encodes CDR1 MNHEY and CDR2 SMNVEV (reference sequence). The length of the CDR3 is 14 residues. V was pared by 3 bases and J by 5 bases, with 13 bases between. CDR3 amino acids: CASSFSRGTYGYTF. DNA for the CDR3: TGTGCCAGCAGTTTCAGTCGGGGAACATATGGCTACACCTTC.

This clone occurred a few times. The V and J genes are TRBV4-2 and TRBJ1-6; no reliable D call. Germline assignment: CDR1 LGHNA and CDR2 YNFKEQ. V was cut by 0 bases and J by 7 bases, with 7 bases left in between. The CDR3 is 14 residues long. Written as DNA, the CDR3 is TGTGCCAGCAGCCAAGAAGAGCGGAATTCACCCCTCCACTTT. It specifies CASSQEERNSPLHF.

This clone was detected a few times. The chain recombines TRBV9 with TRBJ2-7, with 10 nucleotides matching TRBD1. This CDR3 is 16 amino acids long. J gave up 6 bases and V 0 bases, and 9 bases lay outside the gene matches. CDR1 is SGDLS, CDR2 YYNGEE, per germline. This CDR3 reads CASSVAPGTGAAEQYF. The DNA for the CDR3 is TGTGCCAGCAGCGTAGCACCCGGGACAGGGGCGGCCGAGCAGTACTTC.

V is TRBV5-1 and J is TRBJ2-1; 8 nucleotides agree with TRBD2. Trimming cost V 2 bases and J 5 bases; bases outside gene matches: 6. CDR1 and CDR2 from the germline V gene are SGHRS and YFSETQ. The CDR3 covers 15 residues. This CDR3 reads CASSFLAGLNNEQFF. CDR3 bases: TGCGCCAGCAGCTTCTTAGCGGGACTTAACAATGAGCAGTTCTTC. The full variable domain, rest sourced from reference TRBV5-1 and TRBJ2-1, is KAGVTQTPRYLIKTRGQQVTLSCSPISGHRSVSWYQQTPGQGLQFLFEYFSETQRNKGNFPGRFSGRQFSNSRSEMNVSTLELGDSALYLCASSFLAGLNNEQFFGPGTRLTVL.

This clone came up a few times. This chain joins TRBV7-9 and TRBJ1-2, with 10 bases matching TRBD1. This CDR3 has 14 amino acids. J lost 7 bases, V lost 5 bases, and 7 bases had no gene match. Germline values: CDR1 SEHNR, CDR2 FQNEAQ (reference sequence). The CDR3 region has the DNA TGTGCCAGCAGCCTGGGACAGGGGATAAGTGGCTACACCTTC. Amino acids: CASSLGQGISGYTF.

The gene calls are TRBV5-1 and TRBJ1-2, with D perhaps matching TRBD1 (5 bases). CDR1 SGHRS and CDR2 YFSETQ come from the germline V gene. V was clipped by 7 bases and J by 2 bases, with 12 bases between them. There are 13 residues in the CDR3. CDR3 sequence reads: CASFPGGNYGYTF. Here the CDR3 DNA reads TGCGCCAGCTTTCCCGGGGGGAACTATGGCTACACCTTC.

The chain carries TRBV28 and TRBJ2-5, with 7 bases matching TRBD1. CDR3 length: 17 amino acids. J gave up 2 bases and V 5 bases, and 14 bases lay outside the gene matches. Germline V CDR1 and CDR2: MDHEN, SYDVKM. DNA for the CDR3: TGTGCCAGCAGTAGGCGGACAGGTGGCATAGGGCAAGAGACCCAGTACTTC. It yields the protein CASSRRTGGIGQETQYF.

The CDR3 sequence: CASSPPTGENTGELFF. CDR3 bases: TGTGCCAGCAGCCCCCCAACGGGAGAGAACACCGGGGAGCTGTTTTTT. This chain uses TRBV7-3 with TRBJ2-2, with D maybe TRBD2 (6 bases). Trimming took 5 bases from V and 1 from J, leaving 14 bases between them. CDR1 SGHTA and CDR2 FQGTGA come from the germline V gene. The CDR3 extends over 16 amino acids.

This clone turned up a few times. The J gene is TRBJ2-1, the V gene TRBV6-5, with 8 bases that match TRBD1. The CDR3 consists of 14 residues. V lost 7 bases and J lost 7; bases outside the gene matches: 9. Per germline, CDR1 MNHEY and CDR2 SVGAGI. This CDR3 reads CASTRQGTANEQFF. The CDR3 region has the DNA TGTGCCAGCACCCGACAGGGGACAGCAAATGAGCAGTTCTTC.

This rearrangement joins TRBV4-3 to TRBJ1-2, with 9 nucleotides matching TRBD1. In germline, CDR1 is LGHNA, CDR2 YSLEER. V trimming: 4 bases; J trimming: 8 bases; junction bases outside the gene matches: 14. This CDR3 contains 16 residues. The chain's CDR3 is CASSLLIGTGLEGYTF. CDR3 coding DNA: TGCGCCAGCAGCCTGTTGATAGGGACAGGGTTGGAAGGCTACACCTTC.

The rearrangement links TRBV19 to TRBJ2-7; D possibly corresponds to TRBD2 (5 bases). The CDR3 runs 14 residues. V lost 3 bases to trimming and J lost 0 bases, with 9 bases between them. The germline V gene encodes CDR1 LNHDA and CDR2 SQIVND (reference sequence). The CDR3 loop is CASSMAGGSYEQYF. The CDR3 DNA is TGTGCCAGTAGTATGGCGGGCGGCTCCTACGAGCAGTACTTC.

This chain connects TRBV9 to TRBJ2-2; D is possibly TRBD1 (6 bases). The CDR3 spans 15 residues. V gave up 1 base and J gave up 4 bases, with 11 bases separating them. Germline V gives CDR1 SGDLS, CDR2 YYNGEE. CDR3 coding DNA: TGTGCCAGCAGCGTATCCGGACAGACCACCGGGGAGCTGTTTTTT. Translated: CASSVSGQTTGELFF.

This clone has a single count. This rearrangement joins TRBV6-5 to TRBJ1-2; 8 bases match TRBD1. The CDR3 sequence is 13 residues long. V was pared by 7 bases and J by 4 bases, with 5 bases of the junction left unmatched. Germline CDR1 MNHEY, CDR2 SVGAGI. The CDR3 DNA reads as TGTGCCAGCATCCGACAGGGGATCTATGGCTACACCTTC. This translates into CASIRQGIYGYTF.

J is TRBJ1-5 and V is TRBV4-1; 9 nucleotides agree with TRBD1. V trimming: 0 bases; J trimming: 2 bases; junction bases outside the gene matches: 5. The CDR3 has 17 amino acids. Germline CDR1 and CDR2: MGHRA and YSYEKL. CDR3 amino acids: CASSQDGDRVGNQPQHF. Here the CDR3 DNA reads TGCGCCAGCAGCCAAGATGGGGACAGGGTCGGCAATCAGCCCCAGCATTTT.

V is TRBV6-4 and J is TRBJ2-5, with 7 positions matching TRBD2. In germline, CDR1 is MRHNA, CDR2 SNTAGT. The CDR3 totals 15 residues. V was pared by 6 bases and J by 5 bases, with 12 bases of the junction left unmatched. The CDR3 coding sequence is TGTGCCAGCAGCGAGGTAGCGGGTCGGGGCGAGACCCAGTACTTC. It translates to CASSEVAGRGETQYF.

This clone showed up just once. The chain uses TRBV28 and TRBJ1-5; possible D gene TRBD1, 6 bases. The CDR3 has 15 amino acids. Trimming removed 6 bases at V and 6 bases at J, with 18 bases between. Germline CDR1 reads MDHEN; CDR2 reads SYDVKM. Here the CDR3 DNA reads TGTGCCAGCAGCTACCATAGGGCCAGGGGTCAGCCCCAGCATTTT. As protein: CASSYHRARGQPQHF.

The chain has TRBV7-2 and TRBJ2-3; 14 nucleotides line up with TRBD2. In germline, CDR1 is SGHTA, CDR2 FQGNSA. With V trimmed by 1 base and J by 4 bases, 4 bases remained unmatched. There are 17 residues in the CDR3. The CDR3 is CASSLETSGRGPDTQYF. CDR3 bases: TGTGCCAGCAGCTTAGAGACTAGCGGGAGGGGCCCAGATACGCAGTATTTT.

This sequence joins TRBV3-1 (or the pseudogene TRBV3-2) and TRBJ1-1; D remains ambiguous. CDR3 length equals 15 residues. CDR1 is LGHDT and CDR2 is YNNKEL in the germline V gene (reference sequence). The V end lost 0 bases, the J end lost 0 bases, and 8 bases lay between the germline ends. This CDR3 reads CASSQDVFLNTEAFF. DNA of the CDR3: TGTGCCAGCAGCCAAGATGTCTTCTTGAACACTGAAGCTTTCTTT.

This clone was observed a few times. The chain carries TRBV27 and TRBJ2-3; TRBD2 is a possible D gene (5 bases). V dropped 3 bases and J dropped 0 bases, with 10 bases sitting between them. From germline, CDR1 is MNHEY and CDR2 SMNVEV (reference sequence). The CDR3 loop spans 15 amino acids. The CDR3 sequence: CASSLGSYSTDTQYF. CDR3 nucleotides: TGTGCCAGCAGTTTGGGGAGTTATAGCACAGATACGCAGTATTTT.

The chain carries TRBV7-2 and TRBJ2-4; D ambiguous. Looked up from germline, CDR1 is SGHTA and CDR2 is FQGNSA. The CDR3 spans 14 residues. V lost 2 bases and J lost 1, with 6 bases in between. CDR3 sequence: CASSLTGAKNIQYF. In nucleotides, the CDR3 is TGTGCCAGCAGCTTAACGGGTGCCAAAAACATTCAGTACTTC.

The chain employs TRBV5-6 and TRBJ1-2; the D gene is possibly TRBD1 (5 bases). The CDR3 runs to 13 residues. Germline V gene sequence: CDR1 SGHDT, CDR2 YYEEEE. Trimming shortened V by 3 bases and J by 3 bases, and 9 bases separated the two germline ends. For the CDR3, the DNA is TGTGCCAGCAGCTATGACAGTTACTATGGCTACACCTTC. Translating it yields CASSYDSYYGYTF.

The chain employs TRBV3-1 (or the pseudogene TRBV3-2) and TRBJ2-1; D unclear. This CDR3 is 14 amino acids long. Trimming left V 1 base short and J 9 bases short, with 13 bases between. The germline V gene encodes CDR1 LGHDT and CDR2 YNNKEL (reference sequence). The CDR3 is CASSQGRVDGEQFF. The CDR3 bases are TGTGCCAGCAGCCAAGGCCGGGTTGATGGTGAGCAGTTCTTC.

This chain connects TRBV19 to TRBJ1-1; D gene uncertain. This CDR3 spans 13 amino acids. The V end was cut by 7 bases, the J end by 11 bases, with 20 bases between. Per the germline V gene, CDR1 is LNHDA and CDR2 is SQIVND (reference sequence). The CDR3 coding sequence is TGTGCCAGTAAACTGGAGGGAGCTAGGGCTGCTTTCTTT. Its protein product is CASKLEGARAAFF.

This chain connects TRBV24-1 to TRBJ1-4; no definite D call. Germline-derived CDR1 and CDR2 are KGHDR and SFDVKD. Trimming pared 4 bases from V and 5 bases from J, leaving 13 bases between. This CDR3 contains 15 residues. CDR3 sequence (DNA): TGTGCCACCAGTGACCCCTTGTCGGAGAATGAAAAACTGTTTTTT. Encoded protein: CATSDPLSENEKLFF.

The J gene is TRBJ2-2, the V gene TRBV20-1; 8 nucleotides agree with TRBD1. J was trimmed by 0 bases and V by 3 bases; bases with no gene match: 6. This CDR3 is 16 amino acids long. CDR1 and CDR2 from the germline V gene are DFQATT and SNEGSKA (reference sequence). In DNA, the CDR3 is TGCAGTGCTAGTTCCCAGGACAGGGCGAACACCGGGGAGCTGTTTTTT. Protein: CSASSQDRANTGELFF.

The chain is built from TRBV28 and TRBJ1-2; 9 bases line up with TRBD1. CDR1 is MDHEN, CDR2 SYDVKM, per germline. Losses at the gene ends were 4 bases for V and 4 bases for J; bases not matched to a gene: 10. The CDR3 has 16 residues. CDR3 amino acids: CASSSHATGGGYGYTF. Written as DNA, the CDR3 is TGTGCCAGCAGTTCCCACGCGACAGGGGGAGGCTATGGCTACACCTTC.